This T cell receptor beta chain was sequenced during a study of regulatory T cells in long-lasting Graves disease. The wider study: Newly diagnosed Graves' patients had taken antithyroid drugs under 3 months.

According to the study, TCR beta libraries were built with iRepertoire HTBI primers and CDR3-region Arm-PCR. TCRdb fed the multiplex PCR reads into MiXCR, producing one record per CDR3 protein. The table records some 220,000 distinct CDR3 sequences, about 19% of them present only once. Specified time point: newly diagnosed GD, antithyroid drugs for less than 3 months. From PBMCs, RNA was extracted and then used to make the TCR library. This clonotype was detected many times. Its antigen remains unknown. Study-wide results and caveats: With a small sample size, accuracy may have been reduced.

CDR3 length: 15 residues. The V and J ends lost 3 bases and 8 bases, in that order; junction bases with no gene match: 13. Germline CDR1 and CDR2: SGHRS and YFSETQ. The sample was also linked to a second study, of T cells in Graves' hyperthyroidism and ophthalmopathy.

The TCR was taken from a woman aged 25 to 39 with Graves disease. This chain joins TRBV5-1 and TRBJ1-2, with 7 bases aligning to TRBD1. Material: peripheral blood mononuclear cells (PBMCs), obtained at new diagnosis, from a patient treated with antithyroid drugs. DNA of the CDR3: TGCGCCAGCAGCTCGACCGACAGGGCTGAGTGGGGCTACACCTTC. Protein sequence: CASSSTDRAEWGYTF.